Listed here is a single T cell receptor beta chain. There are a few counts of this clonotype. No antigen is known for it. Possible read error: a much larger clone is one base away. Stable Graves' hyperthyroidism was defined as no progression to ophthalmopathy during 18 months of follow-up. The hyperthyroidism patients were between 18 and 65 years old and newly diagnosed, with a disease duration of less than 2 months. Patients with uncontrolled infections, other autoimmune diseases, pregnancy or lactation were excluded. Diagnoses were based on clinical symptoms, serum thyroxine and TRAb, thyroid ultrasound and orbital computed tomography. PBMCs were separated from under 11 ml of fresh peripheral blood using Ficoll-Paque density gradient centrifugation. Total RNA was extracted using Trizol reagent, and RNA quality was assessed on an Agilent 2100 Bioanalyzer. The TCR beta CDR3 regions were amplified from RNA transcripts. The TCR CDR3 was subjected to a first round of RT-PCR using the HTBI primer set and the Qiagen OneStep RT-PCR kit. Libraries were constructed in a second round of multiplex PCR, after which size selection and purification were carried out. Libraries were sequenced paired-end with 100 bp reads on an Illumina HiSeq2000. Under the source paper's analysis protocol: SOAPnuke was used to process the raw data, with reads discarded if the reads contained adapters or uncalled bases, had a mean Phred below 15, or lacked an exact constant-primer or identifier match. High-quality paired reads were merged using COPE v1.2.5, and each unique nucleotide sequence was defined as a clonotype. MiTCR v1.1 was used to align the clonotypes against IMGT TRBV, TRBD and TRBJ reference segments. The analysis was restricted to V-J combinations with a frequency above 0.0001, which together covered just over 99% of the repertoires. A TCS score was defined as the ratio of F50 (clonal expansion) to E x V (chaos), with BLOSUM62-based TCRdist applied between CDR3 peptides within each V-J. Welch's t-statistics and random forest reduced 500 to 550 V-J features to fewer than 15, which were used in a naive Bayes classifier (R e1071). TCRdb itself trimmed the public reads at Q25 with fastp, ran MiXCR and retained productive beta chains. Duplicate CDR3 protein sequences are folded into a single record with the most common DNA and genes. These V and J calls are TCRdb output, not the study's own analysis. The sample includes 300,000 or so distinct CDR3 sequences, with over 20% observed a single time. About 50% of the sample comes from the top ten.

The CDR3, cysteine through phenylalanine, is 12 amino acids long. Here the CDR3 DNA is all that survives: 36 bases in frame from base 1. The germline V gene (reference sequence) provides CDR1 GTSNPN and CDR2 SVGIG. Trimming removed 5 bases from V and 6 bases from J, leaving 11 bases between the germline ends. This entry belongs to a study of T cells in Graves' hyperthyroidism and ophthalmopathy (dated by TCRdb to 2018 to 2020). For context, the study as a whole: Peripheral blood was sampled at the time of initial diagnosis, prior to any treatment. TCR V-J signatures able to tell the groups apart were searched for in a discovery cohort of 95 to 100 patients, of whom more than 40 had Graves' ophthalmopathy and roughly 58 had stable Graves' hyperthyroidism. An independent validation cohort of 18 to 20 hyperthyroidism patients and approximately 16 patients who later progressed to ophthalmopathy tested prospective prediction of ophthalmopathy. The 80 to 100 discovery patients were randomly divided into training and test sets at a 7:3 ratio. In more than 5 Graves' hyperthyroidism patients, the study also compared T-cell repertoires from thyroid tissue with T-cell repertoires from blood. Once sampling was done, hyperthyroidism patients were given methimazole at a starting dose of 30 mg daily, whereas ophthalmopathy patients were given high-dose intravenous methylprednisolone. According to the paper, TCR Vbeta CDR3 sequencing was carried out on some 140 peripheral blood samples, which came from 40 to 45 ophthalmopathy, around 75 hyperthyroidism and about 17 progressor patients. Broader findings and caveats from the paper: No statistical method was used to fix the sample size in advance, and group allocation was not hidden from the investigators. A 13 V-J signature model separated ophthalmopathy from stable hyperthyroidism, with 87.88% sensitivity and approximately 81% specificity in cross-validation and 80%/75% in testing. In validation, the model predicted progression to ophthalmopathy a median of roughly 6.1 months before onset, with about 70% sensitivity and roughly 73% specificity. Most expanded thyroid clonotypes (frequency above 0.001) were also found in blood, which suggests that blood repertoires may mirror thyroid immune responses.

The sequence links TRBV30 to TRBJ2-4, with the D segment identity uncertain. This receptor was taken from a woman aged 50 to 60 with Graves' hyperthyroidism. The sample was blood. The CDR3 protein: CAWGLGRNIQYF. The DNA sequence is as follows: TGTGCCTGGGGCCTTGGTAGAAACATTCAGTACTTC.